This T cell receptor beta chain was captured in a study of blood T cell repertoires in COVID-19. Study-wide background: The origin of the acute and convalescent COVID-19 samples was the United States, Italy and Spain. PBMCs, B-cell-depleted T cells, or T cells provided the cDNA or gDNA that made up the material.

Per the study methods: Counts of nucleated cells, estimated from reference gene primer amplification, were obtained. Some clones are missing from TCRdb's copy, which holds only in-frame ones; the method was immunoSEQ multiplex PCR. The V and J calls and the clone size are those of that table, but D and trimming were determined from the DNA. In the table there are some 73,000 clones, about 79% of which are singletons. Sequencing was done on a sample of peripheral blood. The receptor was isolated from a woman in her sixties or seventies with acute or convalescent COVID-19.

CDR3 sequence (DNA): TGTGCCAGCAGTTCCGGGACAGGAAACTATGGCTACACCTTC. Translated, it gives CASSSGTGNYGYTF. V and J are TRBV7-2 and TRBJ1-2; 8 bases fit TRBD1. Trimming removed 6 bases from V and 2 bases from J; junction bases left unmatched: 5. The CDR3 extends over 14 amino acids. The germline gives CDR1 SGHTA, CDR2 FQGNSA.